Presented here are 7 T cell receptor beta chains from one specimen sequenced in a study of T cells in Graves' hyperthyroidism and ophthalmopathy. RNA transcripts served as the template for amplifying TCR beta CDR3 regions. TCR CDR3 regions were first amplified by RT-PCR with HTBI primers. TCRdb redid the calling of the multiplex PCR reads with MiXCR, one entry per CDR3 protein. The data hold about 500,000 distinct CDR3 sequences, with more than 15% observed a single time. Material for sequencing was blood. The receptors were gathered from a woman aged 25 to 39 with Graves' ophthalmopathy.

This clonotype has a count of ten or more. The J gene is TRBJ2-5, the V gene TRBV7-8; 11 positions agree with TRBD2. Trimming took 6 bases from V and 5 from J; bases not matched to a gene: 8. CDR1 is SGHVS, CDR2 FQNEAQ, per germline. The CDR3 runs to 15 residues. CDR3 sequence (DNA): TGTGCCAGCAGATCAACTAGCGGGAGTTTTGAGACCCAGTACTTC. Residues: CASRSTSGSFETQYF.

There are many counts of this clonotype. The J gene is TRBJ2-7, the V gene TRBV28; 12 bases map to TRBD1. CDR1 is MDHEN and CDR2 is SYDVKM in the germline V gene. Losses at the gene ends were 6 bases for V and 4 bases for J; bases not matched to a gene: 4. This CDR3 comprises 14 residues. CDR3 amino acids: CASRRDRGPYEQYF. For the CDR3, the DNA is TGTGCCAGCAGACGGGACAGGGGGCCTTACGAGCAGTACTTC.

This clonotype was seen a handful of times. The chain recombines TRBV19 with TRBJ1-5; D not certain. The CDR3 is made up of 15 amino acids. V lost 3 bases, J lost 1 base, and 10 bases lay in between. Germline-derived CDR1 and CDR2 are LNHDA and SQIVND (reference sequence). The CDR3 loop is CASSIGSLSNQPQHF. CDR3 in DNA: TGTGCCAGTAGTATTGGTTCGCTAAGCAATCAGCCCCAGCATTTT. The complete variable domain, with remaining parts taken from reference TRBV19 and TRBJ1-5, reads DGGITQSPKYLFRKEGQNVTLSCEQNLNHDAMYWYRQDPGQGLRLIYYSQIVNDFQKGDIAEGYSVSREKKESFPLTVTSAQKNPTAFYLCASSIGSLSNQPQHFGDGTRLSIL.

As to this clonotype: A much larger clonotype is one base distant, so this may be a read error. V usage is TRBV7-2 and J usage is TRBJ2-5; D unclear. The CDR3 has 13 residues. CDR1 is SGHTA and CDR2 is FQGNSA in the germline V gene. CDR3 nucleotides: TGTGCCAGCAGCTTAGAGTACCAAGAGACCCAGCACTTC. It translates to CASSLEYQETQHF.

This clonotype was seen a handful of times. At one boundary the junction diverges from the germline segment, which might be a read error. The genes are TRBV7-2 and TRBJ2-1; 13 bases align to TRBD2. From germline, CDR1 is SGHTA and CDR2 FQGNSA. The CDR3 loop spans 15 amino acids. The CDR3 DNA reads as TGTGCCAGCAGCCTAGCGGGACTAGCGGGACCCGGGGAGTTCTTC. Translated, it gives CASSLAGLAGPGEFF.

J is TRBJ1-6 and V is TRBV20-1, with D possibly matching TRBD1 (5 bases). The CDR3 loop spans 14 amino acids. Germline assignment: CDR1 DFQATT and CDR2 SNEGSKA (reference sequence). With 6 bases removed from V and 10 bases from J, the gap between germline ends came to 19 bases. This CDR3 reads CSADGRMEGSPLHF. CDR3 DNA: TGCAGTGCCGATGGGCGCATGGAGGGGTCACCCCTCCACTTT.

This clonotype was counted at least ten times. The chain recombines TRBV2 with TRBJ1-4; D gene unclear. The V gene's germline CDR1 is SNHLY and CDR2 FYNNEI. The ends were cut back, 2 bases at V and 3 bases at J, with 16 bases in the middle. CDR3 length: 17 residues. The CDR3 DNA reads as TGTGCCAGCAGTGAATCTCCTCGGCAGCTGGCTAATGAAAAACTGTTTTTT. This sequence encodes CASSESPRQLANEKLFF.